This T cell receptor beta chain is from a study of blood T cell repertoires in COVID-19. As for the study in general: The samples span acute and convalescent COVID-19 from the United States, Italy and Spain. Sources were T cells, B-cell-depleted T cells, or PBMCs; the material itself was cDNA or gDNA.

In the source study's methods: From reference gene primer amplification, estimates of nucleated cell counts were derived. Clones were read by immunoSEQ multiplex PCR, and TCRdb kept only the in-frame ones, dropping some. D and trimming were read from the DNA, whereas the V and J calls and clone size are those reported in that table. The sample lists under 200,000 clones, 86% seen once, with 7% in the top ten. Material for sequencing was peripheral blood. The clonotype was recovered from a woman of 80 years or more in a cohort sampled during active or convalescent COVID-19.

The CDR3 DNA reads TGTGCCAGTAGTATTCAGGCAGGGAAAGAGACCCAGTACTTC. Its translation: CASSIQAGKETQYF. The V call is TRBV19, the J call TRBJ2-5, with TRBD1 as a possible D gene (5 bases). Germline CDR1 is LNHDA and CDR2 is SQIVND (reference sequence). V was cut by 3 bases and J by 3 bases, with 11 bases left in between. This CDR3 region has 14 residues.